This TCR beta chain was recorded in a study of T cell changes during pregnancy in multiple sclerosis. Comments on this clone: Germline is not matched at one junction end, which may reflect a read error.

The germline gives CDR1 MNHEY, CDR2 SMNVEV (reference sequence). CDR3 length equals 12 residues. TCRdb keeps only in-frame clones here, not all; method: immunoSEQ multiplex PCR. This repertoire shows under 55,000 clones, approximately 90% found once; its top ten account for 1.9%. This sequence joins TRBV27 and TRBJ2-1; weak D call: TRBD1 (6 bases). The sequence derives from a female donor with multiple sclerosis, enrolled in a pregnancy study. The input for sequencing was peripheral blood, taken in the first trimester of pregnancy. In nucleotides, the CDR3 is TGTGCCAGCAGTTCCTTACAGGGCTTGGGGGTCTTC. Translated, it gives CASSSLQGLGVF.